This TCR beta chain was recovered during a study of blood T cell repertoires in COVID-19. Study overall: The samples span acute and convalescent COVID-19 from the United States, Italy and Spain.

Data came from immunoSEQ multiplex PCR; TCRdb stores just in-frame clones and leaves some out. Of about 180,000 clones listed, around 89% were seen once; the top ten hold 1.5% to 2%. The germline gives CDR1 KGHSH, CDR2 LQKENI. The CDR3 covers 15 residues. V gave up 6 bases and J gave up 4 bases, with 18 bases separating them. The sample taken for sequencing was peripheral blood. The chain uses TRBV18 and TRBJ1-1; D gene ambiguous. This clonotype was obtained from a man between 18 and 29 years old who had recovered from COVID-19. CDR3 amino acids: CASSPRGGRVTEAFF. Written as DNA, the CDR3 is TGTGCCAGCTCCCCTCGGGGAGGGAGGGTCACTGAAGCTTTCTTT. The full variable domain, in which reference TRBV18 and TRBJ1-1 provide the parts outside the CDR3, is NAGVMQNPRHLVRRRGQEARLRCSPMKGHSHVYWYRQLPEEGLKFMVYLQKENIIDESGMPKERFSAEFPKEGPSILRIQQVVRGDSAAYFCASSPRGGRVTEAFFGQGTRLTVV.